The text below deals with one TCR beta chain. Its specificity is not known. The naive CD8 fraction comprised CD45RO-negative cells positively selected for CCR7 and excluded terminally differentiated effector memory CD45RA+ cells. Sequencing used immunoSEQ multiplex PCR; TCRdb keeps in-frame clones, though not all of them. The sample consists of just over 2,000,000 clones, about 95% of them appearing once. This record comes from a study of shared clonotypes between healthy human individuals. Germline trimming cut 3 bases from V and 9 bases from J; bases unmatched to any gene: 5. From germline, CDR1 is SGDLS and CDR2 YYNGEE. This CDR3 comprises 13 residues. Regarding the study as a whole: Naive CD4 clonotypes overlapped across a few donors at approximately 4.5%.

The specimen was naive CD8+ T cells sorted from blood. The rearrangement uses TRBV9 and TRBJ2-4, with TRBD1 matching 8 bases. The receptor was isolated from a man aged 18 to 29 in good health. CDR3 DNA: TGTGCCAGCAGCGCCCAGGGGGCCGGCATTCAGTACTTC. Protein product: CASSAQGAGIQYF.